The rows below give T cell receptor beta chains drawn from one sample of a study of T-cell reconstitution after alpha-beta-depleted transplantation in children. MiXCR was run by TCRdb on the PCR reads, yielding one entry per CDR3 protein. The data hold a few hundred thousand distinct CDR3 sequences, with 8% to 9.5% observed a single time. This specimen consisted of PBMCs from the stem cell graft donor, obtained from the stem cell graft. The receptors originated from a human donor who donated a stem cell graft to a child with acute lymphoblastic leukemia. Each CDR3 is given with its conserved first and last residue. D genes are given only for firm matches. For some rows the clone size is stated as once, few or many, or as a class when expanded; others skip it.

j_call v_call clone_size d_call cdr3_nt cdr3_aa
TRBJ2-7 TRBV20-1 NA NA TGCAGTGCTCGTCCGGACGTGTACGAGCAGTACTTC CSARPDVYEQYF
TRBJ2-2 TRBV5-1 many TRBD1 TGCGCCAGCAGAGTCGAGACAGGGGCAACCGGGGAGCTGTTTTTT CASRVETGATGELFF
TRBJ2-2 TRBV20-1 NA TRBD2 TGCAGTGCTAGAGGACCGGGACTAAGAGCGAACACCGGGGAGCTGTTTTTT CSARGPGLRANTGELFF
TRBJ2-3 TRBV7-2 few NA TGTGCCAGCAGCTCCAGCGAGCAGTATTTT CASSSSEQYF
TRBJ1-5 TRBV2 few TRBD1 TGTGCCAGCGGAACAGGGGGCGCCAGCAATCAGCCCCAGCATTTT CASGTGGASNQPQHF
TRBJ2-1 TRBV11-2 few TRBD1 TGTGCCAGCAGCTTAGTTACAGGGGGCGCACCAATCGTTGTAGAGCAGTTCTTC CASSLVTGGAPIVVEQFF
TRBJ2-1 TRBV7-2 few TRBD1 TGTGCCAGCAGCTTAGCGCCGGCAGGGGGCTACAAACATGAGCAGTTCTTC CASSLAPAGGYKHEQFF
TRBJ2-5 TRBV20-1 few NA TGCAGTGCTAGAGCGGAGGGGCAGTTCCAAGAGACCCAGTACTTC CSARAEGQFQETQYF
TRBJ2-7 TRBV6-6 NA NA TGTGCCAGCAGCCTCGACACCTCCTACGAGCAGTACTTC CASSLDTSYEQYF
TRBJ2-3 TRBV6-5 few NA TGTGCCAGCAGTTACTCGGTTTGGGAAGATACGCAGTATTTT CASSYSVWEDTQYF
TRBJ1-6 TRBV5-5 few NA TGTGCCAGCAGCTTGTTGGGGGCCGGGTCACCCCTCCACTTT CASSLLGAGSPLHF
TRBJ2-2 TRBV12-3/TRBV12-4 few NA TGTGCCACCCCTTTTGACTACGCGAACACCGGGGAGCTGTTTTTT CATPFDYANTGELFF
TRBJ1-2 TRBV7-2 few NA TGTGCCAGCAGCTTAATGTCGGGGACGCAATTTGGCTACACCTTC CASSLMSGTQFGYTF
TRBJ2-1 TRBV12-3/TRBV12-4 NA NA TGTGCCAGCAGTTCCGGAGGGATCTCCTACAATGAGCAGTTCTTC CASSSGGISYNEQFF
TRBJ1-5 TRBV12-3/TRBV12-4 many NA TGTGCCAGCAGTCCGGGGGTCCGAAATCAGCCCCAGCATTTT CASSPGVRNQPQHF
TRBJ1-2 TRBV6-5 NA NA TGTGCCAGCAGTTACTCTATTGGGGTGGAACAATATGGCTACACCTTC CASSYSIGVEQYGYTF
TRBJ1-1 TRBV5-4 many NA TGTGCCAGCAGCTTGGCCTCTGGGCTGAGGAACACTGAAGCTTTCTTT CASSLASGLRNTEAFF
TRBJ2-1 TRBV11-1 NA TRBD2 TGTGCCGTCGGGAGGTTGTACAATGAGCAGTTCTTC CAVGRLYNEQFF
TRBJ1-2 TRBV25-1 few NA TGTGCCAGCAGTGCGGTATCTTATGGCTACACCTTC CASSAVSYGYTF
TRBJ2-1 TRBV6-6 many NA TGTGCCATCCGACTAGACTTTATCAATGAGCAGTTCTTC CAIRLDFINEQFF
TRBJ2-3 TRBV29-1 many TRBD2 TGCAGCGTTGAAACTAGCGGGGACAGCACAGATACGCAGTATTTT CSVETSGDSTDTQYF
TRBJ1-1 TRBV7-2 NA TRBD1 TGTGCCAGCAGCCCCTGGGCAGGGGGTGGTAATGCTGAAGCTTTCTTT CASSPWAGGGNAEAFF
TRBJ1-1 TRBV3-1 NA NA TGTGCCAGCAGCCTGGGAGTGGGACATCCTGGCGGTGAAGCTTTCTTT CASSLGVGHPGGEAFF
TRBJ2-1 TRBV20-1 NA NA TGCAGTGCTTGTCAAGTTAACAATGAGCAGTTCTTC CSACQVNNEQFF
TRBJ2-7 TRBV24-1 many NA TGTGCCACCTCAGAGACAGACTATTACGAGCAGTACTTC CATSETDYYEQYF
TRBJ2-3 TRBV20-1 few NA TGCAGTGCTACATTAGCAGATACGCAGTATTTT CSATLADTQYF
TRBJ2-7 TRBV20-1 few TRBD1 TGCAGTGCTAGAGATGTCTCGACAGGGAGTTACTACGAGCAGTACTTC CSARDVSTGSYYEQYF
TRBJ2-7 TRBV7-2 many TRBD1 TGTGCCAGCAGCTTAGTACACGAGACAGGGGTATACGAGCAGTACTTC CASSLVHETGVYEQYF
TRBJ2-2 TRBV3-1 few TRBD1 TGTGCCAGCAGCGCCCGGACAGGGGGCGGGGAGCTGTTTTTT CASSARTGGGELFF
TRBJ2-5 TRBV6-2/TRBV6-3 NA NA TGTGCCAGCAGTTATCCCGGACTATTCCAAGAGACCCAGTACTTC CASSYPGLFQETQYF
TRBJ1-1 TRBV6-5 many NA TGTGCCAGCAGTTACCGCATGGAGAACACTGAAGCTTTCTTT CASSYRMENTEAFF
TRBJ1-1 TRBV4-2 few NA TGTGCCAGCGGTACCCAGGGGTGGAACACTGAAGCTTTCTTT CASGTQGWNTEAFF
TRBJ2-3 TRBV5-1 NA TRBD2 TGCGCCAGCAGCAGCGGAACTAGCGGGGGGCCAGATACGCAGTATTTT CASSSGTSGGPDTQYF
TRBJ2-1 TRBV3-1 NA NA TGTGCCAGCAGCACAAGTCGGAACAATGAGCAGTTCTTC CASSTSRNNEQFF
TRBJ2-3 TRBV10-2 NA NA TGCGCCAGCAGTCGTGGACAGACTAGCACAGATACGCAGTATTTT CASSRGQTSTDTQYF
TRBJ1-2 TRBV5-1 many NA TGCGCCAGCAGCCTGGAGTCAGGGAATGGCTACACCTTC CASSLESGNGYTF
TRBJ2-3 TRBV20-1 few NA TGCAGTGCTAGAGTAACAGATACGCAGTATTTT CSARVTDTQYF
TRBJ2-2 TRBV29-1 many NA TGCAGCGTTGCTCCCTGGACTTCTACCGGGGAGCTGTTTTTT CSVAPWTSTGELFF
TRBJ2-5 TRBV11-3 NA TRBD1 TGTGCCAGCAGTTCCGGGACAGGGAGTTTGGAGACCCAGTACTTC CASSSGTGSLETQYF
TRBJ2-3 TRBV20-1 NA TRBD1 TGCAGTGCTAGAGATCGGTATGAGAGGGGGCCCCGCACAGATACGCAGTATTTT CSARDRYERGPRTDTQYF
TRBJ1-1 TRBV29-1 many NA TGCAGCGTTGAACCGGGACAAGAAGCTTTCTTT CSVEPGQEAFF
TRBJ2-7 TRBV20-1 many NA TGCAGTGCTAGCTCATTTGACCAGTTTGGCGAGCAGTACTTC CSASSFDQFGEQYF
TRBJ1-4 TRBV5-1 NA NA TGCGCCAGCAGCTTGGGGGCCCAAAATGGGCTGTTTTTT CASSLGAQNGLFF
TRBJ2-1 TRBV19 NA NA TGTGCCAGTAGTATTGGAGGGGCAACCCAGGGGTTCTTC CASSIGGATQGFF
TRBJ2-3 TRBV6-1 many NA TGTGCCAGCAGAACCAGCGCTTCTAGCACAGATACGCAGTATTTT CASRTSASSTDTQYF
TRBJ2-1 TRBV12-3/TRBV12-4 NA NA TGTGCCAGCAACCTCGGACCACCGGGTGAGCAGTTCTTC CASNLGPPGEQFF
TRBJ2-3 TRBV7-8 many NA TGTGCCAGCAGCTTAGATCGGGGAAGCACAGATACGCAGTATTTT CASSLDRGSTDTQYF
TRBJ1-1 TRBV30 many TRBD1 TGTGCCTGGAGTCTACAGGGGGACACTGAAGCTTTCTTT CAWSLQGDTEAFF
TRBJ2-7 TRBV29-1 NA NA TGCAGCGTCCAGGGAGTGGGCGAGCAGTACTTC CSVQGVGEQYF